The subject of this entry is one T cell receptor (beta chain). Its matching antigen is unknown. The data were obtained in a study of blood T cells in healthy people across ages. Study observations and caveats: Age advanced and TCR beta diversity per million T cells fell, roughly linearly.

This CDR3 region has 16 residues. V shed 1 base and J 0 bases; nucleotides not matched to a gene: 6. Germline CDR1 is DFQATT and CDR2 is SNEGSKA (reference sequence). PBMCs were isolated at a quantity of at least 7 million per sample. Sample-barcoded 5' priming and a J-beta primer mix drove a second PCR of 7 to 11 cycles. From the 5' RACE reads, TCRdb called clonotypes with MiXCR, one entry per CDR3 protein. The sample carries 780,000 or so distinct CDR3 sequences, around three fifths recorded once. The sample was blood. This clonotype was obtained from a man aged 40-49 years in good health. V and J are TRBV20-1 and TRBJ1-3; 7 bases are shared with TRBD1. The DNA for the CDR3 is TGCAGTGCTAGAGGACAGGGTCTAGACTCTGGAAACACCATATATTTT. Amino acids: CSARGQGLDSGNTIYF.